The present T cell receptor beta chain was sequenced within a study of CD8+ T cells in alopecia areata. Whole-study context: Tofacitinib was taken orally by treated patients, and the dose was 5 to 10 mg twice daily. The tofacitinib course ran for 6 to 18 months and was followed by 6 months off drug. Study-wide results and caveats: Uncertainty remains about how baseline CD8+ expansion links to response, with one nonresponder.

The treatment here: oral pan-JAK inhibitor, 5-10 mg twice daily. Peripheral blood, together with lesional scalp punch biopsies, was collected from alopecia areata patients. Reverse transcription of extracted RNA yielded cDNA, which provided the sequencing template. The table came from immunoSEQ multiplex PCR; TCRdb's copy has only in-frame clones and leaves some out. The sample records 190,000 or so clones, roughly 53% being singletons. This CDR3 has 16 amino acids. CDR1 SGHAT and CDR2 FQNNGV come from the germline V gene. V trimming: 4 bases; J trimming: 7 bases; junction bases outside the gene matches: 12. In the case of this clone: What it recognizes is unknown.

This sequence originates from a human donor with alopecia areata. V and J are TRBV11-2 and TRBJ1-1; 10 bases are a match to TRBD1. This specimen consisted of CD8+ T cells sorted from blood, obtained at week 24, from a patient treated with tofacitinib. The CDR3 spells CASSSPGQGLSGEAFF. DNA for the CDR3: TGTGCCAGCAGCTCGCCGGGACAGGGGTTGAGTGGTGAAGCTTTCTTT.